This passage covers 22 T cell receptor beta chains from one sample sequenced in a study of identical twins. TCRdb analysed the 5' RACE reads with MiXCR anew, one entry per CDR3 protein. The sample has approximately 670,000 distinct CDR3 sequences; roughly 6% are singletons. Material for sequencing was naive T cells sorted from blood. The receptors come from a man younger than 35 in good health.

This clonotype was seen ten or more times. The rearrangement uses TRBV20-1 and TRBJ2-1; D is possibly TRBD2 (6 bases). This CDR3 is built from 14 residues. Germline-derived CDR1 and CDR2 are DFQATT and SNEGSKA (reference sequence). This chain's CDR3 is CSGLASSSYNEQFF. CDR3 nucleotide sequence: TGCAGCGGCCTAGCGTCGAGCTCCTACAATGAGCAGTTCTTC.

There are many counts of this clonotype. The chain links TRBV13 to TRBJ1-6, with D perhaps TRBD1 (5 bases). Trimming removed 3 bases from V and 7 bases from J, with 13 bases in between. This CDR3 is 15 amino acids long. Germline CDR1 PRHDT, CDR2 FYEKMQ (reference sequence). CDR3 DNA sequence: TGTGCCAGCAGCTTTTCTTCGCAGGGAAATTCACCCCTCCACTTT. Its translation: CASSFSSQGNSPLHF.

This clonotype was seen repeatedly, ten times or more. V is TRBV15 and J is TRBJ2-4, with TRBD2 as a possible D gene (6 bases). V was cut by 0 bases and J by 9 bases, with 12 bases left in between. CDR3 length equals 14 residues. Germline CDR1 and CDR2: LNHNV and YYDKDF (reference sequence). The CDR3 is CATSRDPREAIQYF. The CDR3, as DNA: TGTGCCACCAGCAGAGATCCCAGGGAGGCCATTCAGTACTTC.

The chain joins TRBV25-1 to TRBJ2-5; maybe TRBD2 (5 bases). The ends were cut back, 2 bases at V and 2 bases at J, with 9 bases in the middle. The CDR3 length is 14 residues. Germline V gene data show CDR1 as MGHDK and CDR2 as SYGVNS. In nucleotides, the CDR3 is TGTGCCAGCAGTGAAGGGGAGATTCAAGAGACCCAGTACTTC. It encodes CASSEGEIQETQYF.

This chain uses TRBV13 with TRBJ1-6; D is undetermined. The CDR3 covers 15 residues. Trimming pared 2 bases from V and 5 bases from J, leaving 10 bases between. Germline V gene sequence: CDR1 PRHDT, CDR2 FYEKMQ (reference sequence). CDR3 protein: CASSLMAQNNSPLHF. The CDR3, as DNA: TGTGCCAGCAGCTTAATGGCACAGAATAATTCACCCCTCCACTTT. The full variable domain, rest sourced from reference TRBV13 and TRBJ1-6, is AAGVIQSPRHLIKEKRETATLKCYPIPRHDTVYWYQQGPGQDPQFLISFYEKMQSDKGSIPDRFSAQQFSDYHSELNMSSLELGDSALYFCASSLMAQNNSPLHFGNGTRLTVT.

This clonotype has only a few counts. V usage is TRBV30 and J usage is TRBJ2-7, with TRBD2 identical over 11 bases. The CDR3 length is 16 residues. CDR1 GTSNPN and CDR2 SVGIG come from the germline V gene (reference sequence). The ends lost 0 bases at V and 6 bases at J; junction bases unmatched: 10. The CDR3 loop is CAWSVLAGDPPSEQYF. CDR3 sequence (DNA): TGTGCCTGGAGTGTACTAGCGGGAGATCCTCCTAGCGAGCAGTACTTC.

There are a few counts of this clonotype. The V gene is TRBV20-1, the J gene TRBJ2-5, with TRBD1 matching 9 bases. Unmatched junction bases numbered 4, after V lost 2 bases and J lost 3 bases. CDR3 length: 14 residues. Per germline, CDR1 DFQATT and CDR2 SNEGSKA (reference sequence). The CDR3 spells CSARIGQGKETQYF. The CDR3 bases are TGCAGTGCTAGAATTGGACAGGGGAAAGAGACCCAGTACTTC.

This clonotype was observed many times. The rearrangement uses TRBV29-1 and TRBJ1-5, with D perhaps matching TRBD1 (5 bases). V lost 4 bases and J 5 bases, leaving 12 bases between the germline ends. The CDR3 is 13 residues long. Germline loops: CDR1 SQVTM, CDR2 ANQGSEA. CDR3 in DNA: TGCAGCGTTGGTGCCGGGACGGATCAGCCCCAGCATTTT. Translation gives CSVGAGTDQPQHF.

In this sample, this clonotype turned up many times. V usage is TRBV6-6 and J usage is TRBJ2-3; D not certain. There are 13 residues in the CDR3. The germline CDR1 and CDR2 sequences are MNHNY and SVGAGI (reference sequence). Deletions cut 7 bases from V and 2 bases from J, with 10 bases between. CDR3 coding DNA: TGTGCCAGCAAAATTAGGATCACAGATACGCAGTATTTT. Protein sequence: CASKIRITDTQYF.

About this clonotype: This may stem from a read error, because a much larger clone lies one nucleotide away. The genes are TRBV24-1 and TRBJ2-3; D unclear. The CDR3 is 13 amino acids. The germline gives CDR1 KGHDR, CDR2 SFDVKD. Here the CDR3 reads CATRLPGTDTQFF. The DNA for the CDR3 is TGTGCCACCAGACTACCTGGCACAGATACGCAGTTTTTT.

This clonotype was counted at least ten times. The rearrangement joins TRBV29-1 to TRBJ1-2, with D tentatively TRBD1 (5 bases). The V end was cut by 6 bases, the J end by 8 bases, with 16 bases between. This CDR3 contains 12 residues. The germline gives CDR1 SQVTM, CDR2 ANQGSEA. The CDR3 loop reads CSVPEPGYGYTF. DNA for the CDR3: TGCAGCGTCCCTGAACCAGGGTACGGCTACACCTTC.

This clonotype was found many times. The genes are TRBV29-1 and TRBJ1-2, with D tentatively TRBD1 (5 bases). The V gene lost 5 bases and the J gene lost 5 bases, with 15 bases spanning the gap. This CDR3 is 13 amino acids long. The germline V gene encodes CDR1 SQVTM and CDR2 ANQGSEA. The DNA for the CDR3 is TGCAGCGTTACCAGGGCCGACTTATATGGCTACACCTTC. Translation: CSVTRADLYGYTF.

This clonotype was recorded many times. Written as DNA, the CDR3 is TGTGCCAGCAGTTTGAATCGCTTTGGCTACACCTTC. Protein: CASSLNRFGYTF. The chain has TRBV12-3 or TRBV12-4 and TRBJ1-2; D gene ambiguous. CDR3 size: 12 residues. V was trimmed by 3 bases and J by 7 bases, leaving 9 bases between them.

This clonotype has ten or more counts. The chain recombines TRBV29-1 with TRBJ2-5, with TRBD2 identical over 9 bases. Germline CDR1 reads SQVTM; CDR2 reads ANQGSEA. Losses at the gene ends were 4 bases for V and 5 bases for J; bases not matched to a gene: 11. The CDR3 runs to 15 residues. The CDR3 spells CSVASVAGEGETQYF. The CDR3 bases are TGCAGCGTTGCGTCGGTAGCGGGAGAAGGGGAGACCCAGTACTTC.

The rearrangement links TRBV4-2 to TRBJ2-1; D may correspond to TRBD1 or TRBD2 (6 bases each). Trimming took 4 bases from V and 5 from J, leaving 18 bases between them. The CDR3 runs 16 residues. Germline values: CDR1 LGHNA, CDR2 YNFKEQ. The CDR3 sequence is CASSLEGDSSDNEQFF. In nucleotides, the CDR3 is TGTGCCAGCAGCCTGGAGGGGGACTCCAGCGACAATGAGCAGTTCTTC.

The gene calls are TRBV20-1 and TRBJ2-5; a weak D match, TRBD2 (5 bases). Deletions cut 3 bases from V and 4 bases from J, with 9 bases between. Germline CDR1 is DFQATT and CDR2 is SNEGSKA (reference sequence). The CDR3 contains 12 residues. As DNA, the CDR3 is TGCAGTGCTAGGGAGGTAGCAGAGACCCAGTACTTC. Amino acids: CSAREVAETQYF.

This clonotype was picked up many times. CDR3 protein: CASSLAGVFDEKLFF. CDR3 coding DNA: TGCGCCAGCAGCTTGGCGGGTGTGTTTGACGAAAAACTGTTTTTT. The chain employs TRBV5-1 and TRBJ1-4; D call uncertain. The CDR3 sequence is 15 residues long. Germline assignment: CDR1 SGHRS and CDR2 YFSETQ. V was clipped by 0 bases and J by 8 bases, with 14 bases between them. Supplemented by reference TRBV5-1 and TRBJ1-4, the full variable domain reads KAGVTQTPRYLIKTRGQQVTLSCSPISGHRSVSWYQQTPGQGLQFLFEYFSETQRNKGNFPGRFSGRQFSNSRSEMNVSTLELGDSALYLCASSLAGVFDEKLFFGSGTQLSVL.

CDR3 DNA: TGCGCCAGCAGCCAAGCTAGCGGAAGAGATACGCAGTATTTT. Its protein is CASSQASGRDTQYF. J is TRBJ2-3 and V is TRBV4-3; 7 bases align to TRBD2. Germline V gene sequence: CDR1 LGHNA, CDR2 YSLEER. CDR3 size: 14 residues. V was clipped by 1 base and J by 5 bases; unmatched bases: 3.

There are a few counts of this clonotype. The rearrangement links TRBV4-3 to TRBJ1-4; D perhaps matches TRBD1 (6 bases). Germline V gene sequence: CDR1 LGHNA, CDR2 YSLEER. V was cut by 0 bases and J by 2 bases, with 10 bases left in between. This CDR3 region has 16 residues. In DNA form, the CDR3 reads TGCGCCAGCAGCCAAGATCCACAGGGTACTAATGAAAAACTGTTTTTT. This encodes CASSQDPQGTNEKLFF.

This clonotype was picked up a small number of times. The gene calls are TRBV7-2 and TRBJ1-1, with D possibly matching TRBD1 (6 bases). V was shortened by 2 bases and J by 0 bases, with 16 bases between the two germline ends. Germline CDR1 SGHTA, CDR2 FQGNSA. CDR3 size: 17 residues. The CDR3 region is CASSLRQAAHLNTEAFF. The CDR3 nucleotides read TGTGCCAGCAGCTTACGACAGGCGGCCCACTTGAACACTGAAGCTTTCTTT. The variable domain in full, completed from reference TRBV7-2 and TRBJ1-1, reads GAGVSQSPSNKVTEKGKDVELRCDPISGHTALYWYRQSLGQGLEFLIYFQGNSAPDKSGLPSDRFSAERTGGSVSTLTIQRTQQEDSAVYLCASSLRQAAHLNTEAFFGQGTRLTVV.

This clonotype was picked up a small number of times. The J gene is TRBJ2-7, the V gene TRBV3-1; D is ambiguous. V gave up 1 base and J gave up 2 bases, with 6 bases separating them. There are 13 residues in the CDR3. CDR1 and CDR2 from the germline V gene are LGHDT and YNNKEL (reference sequence). The CDR3 reads CASSQGPPYEQYF. CDR3 DNA sequence: TGTGCCAGCAGCCAAGGCCCACCCTACGAGCAGTACTTC.

This clonotype has ten or more counts. The V gene is TRBV7-9, the J gene TRBJ2-1; weak D call: TRBD2 (6 bases). V was shortened by 8 bases and J by 4 bases, with 12 bases between the two germline ends. Germline V gives CDR1 SEHNR, CDR2 FQNEAQ (reference sequence). The CDR3 loop spans 13 amino acids. CDR3 residues: CASLAGIYNEQFF. The CDR3 coding sequence is TGTGCCAGCTTGGCGGGGATTTACAATGAGCAGTTCTTC.